The text below deals with one T cell receptor (beta chain). The antigen remains unidentified. The protocol was immunoSEQ multiplex PCR, while the TCRdb copy is restricted to in-frame clones and leaves out a portion. This sample yields 90,000 or so clones, of which more than 75% are seen a single time; around 1.6% belongs to the top ten. This specimen comes from a study of OX40 agonist ivuxolimab in advanced cancers. Findings and caveats of the study: Near-lowest levels of clonal expansion characterized partial responders at 0.1-3.0 mg/kg. Expanded clones were, on average, more numerous in CD8+ T cells than in CD4+.

This clonotype was sampled from an adult with an advanced solid tumor such as melanoma, head and neck, liver or kidney cancer. The specimen was CD4+ or CD8+ T cells sorted from blood, collected in a trial of the OX40 agonist ivuxolimab.

The CDR3 DNA is TGCGCCAGCAGCGTCGGACTAGCGGGGGGGACTTTAGGTCAGTTCTTC. Its translation is CASSVGLAGGTLGQFF. The chain joins TRBV5-1 to TRBJ2-1; 15 bases match TRBD2. Germline-derived CDR1 and CDR2 are SGHRS and YFSETQ. This CDR3 has 16 amino acids. V was clipped by 4 bases and J by 13 bases; unmatched bases: 12.